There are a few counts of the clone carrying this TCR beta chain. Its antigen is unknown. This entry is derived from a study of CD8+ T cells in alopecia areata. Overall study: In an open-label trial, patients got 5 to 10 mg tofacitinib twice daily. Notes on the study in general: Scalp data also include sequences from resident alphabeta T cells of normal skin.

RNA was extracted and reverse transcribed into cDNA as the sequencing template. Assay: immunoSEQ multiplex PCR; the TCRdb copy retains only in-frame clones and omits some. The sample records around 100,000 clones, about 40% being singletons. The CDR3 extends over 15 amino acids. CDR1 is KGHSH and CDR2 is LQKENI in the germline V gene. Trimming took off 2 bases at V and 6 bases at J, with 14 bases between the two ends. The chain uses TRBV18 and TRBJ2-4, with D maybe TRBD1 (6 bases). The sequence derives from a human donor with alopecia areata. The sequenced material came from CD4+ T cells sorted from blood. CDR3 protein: CASSPSRGGGNIQYF. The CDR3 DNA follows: TGTGCCAGCTCACCATCCAGGGGTGGCGGAAACATTCAGTACTTC.